This T cell receptor beta chain was identified in a study of CD8+ T cells in alopecia areata. Study at large: Severity among treated patients was scored by the percentage of scalp area affected.

Investigators isolated RNA and reverse transcribed it into cDNA to act as the sequencing template. Clones were read by immunoSEQ multiplex PCR, and TCRdb kept only the in-frame ones, dropping some. The table has over 100,000 clones, roughly 50% seen once. Findings and limits, study-wide: Scalp clonality, along with expanded CD8+ clones among the top 100, was significantly decreased by tofacitinib.

Germline values: CDR1 SGHNT, CDR2 YYREEE (reference sequence). CDR3 length equals 14 residues. V was pared by 5 bases and J by 2 bases, with 14 bases between. Note on this clone: Antigen: not known.

The treatment here: oral pan-JAK inhibitor, 5-10 mg twice daily. Alopecia areata patients had lesional scalp punch biopsies and peripheral blood taken from them. Sequencing was performed on CD8+ T cells sorted from blood, taken at week 24, from a patient treated with tofacitinib. The clonotype was recovered from a human donor with alopecia areata. V is TRBV5-4 and J is TRBJ2-7; maybe TRBD1 (6 bases). CDR3 nucleotides: TGTGCCAGCAGTCTCGAGGGGGTCCCCTACGAGCAGTACTTC. This encodes CASSLEGVPYEQYF.